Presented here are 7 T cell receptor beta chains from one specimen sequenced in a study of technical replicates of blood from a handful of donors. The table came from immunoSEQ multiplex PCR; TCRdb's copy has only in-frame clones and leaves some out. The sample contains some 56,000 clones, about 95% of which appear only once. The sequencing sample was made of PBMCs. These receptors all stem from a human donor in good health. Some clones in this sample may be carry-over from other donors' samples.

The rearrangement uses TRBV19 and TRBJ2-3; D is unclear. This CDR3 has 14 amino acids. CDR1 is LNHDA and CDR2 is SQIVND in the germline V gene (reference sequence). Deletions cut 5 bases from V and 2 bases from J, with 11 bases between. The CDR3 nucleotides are TGTGCCAGTAGTCCGACTCTTTACACAGATACGCAGTATTTT. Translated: CASSPTLYTDTQYF.

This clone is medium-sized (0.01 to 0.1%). The CDR3 DNA reads TGTGCCAGCAGCCCCGGGGACTTCTATGGCTACACCTTC. Translating gives CASSPGDFYGYTF. The chain links TRBV6-1 to TRBJ1-2; D possibly corresponds to TRBD1 (5 bases). The V end was cut by 6 bases, the J end by 4 bases, with 12 bases between. The CDR3 contains 13 residues. CDR1 and CDR2 from the germline V gene are MNHNS and SASEGT.

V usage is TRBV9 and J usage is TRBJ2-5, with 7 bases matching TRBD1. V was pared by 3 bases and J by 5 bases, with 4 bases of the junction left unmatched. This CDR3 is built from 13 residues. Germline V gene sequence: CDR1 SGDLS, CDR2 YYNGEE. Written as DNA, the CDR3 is TGTGCCAGCAGCGCGTTGACAGGGGAGACCCAGTACTTC. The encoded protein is CASSALTGETQYF.

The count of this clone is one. The CDR3 bases are TGCAGCGTTGACGGGGGTCGAGTCACTGAAGCTTTCTTT. Its translation is CSVDGGRVTEAFF. The chain employs TRBV29-1 and TRBJ1-1, with D tentatively TRBD1 (5 bases). Germline CDR1 SQVTM, CDR2 ANQGSEA. This CDR3 has 13 amino acids. With 3 bases removed from V and 4 bases from J, the gap between germline ends came to 12 bases.

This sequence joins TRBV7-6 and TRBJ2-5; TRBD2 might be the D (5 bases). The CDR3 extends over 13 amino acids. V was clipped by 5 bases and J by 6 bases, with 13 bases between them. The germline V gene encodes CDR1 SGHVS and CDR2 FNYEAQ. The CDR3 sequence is CASSPPGSKTQYF. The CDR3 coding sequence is TGTGCCAGCAGCCCCCCGGGGAGTAAGACCCAGTACTTC.

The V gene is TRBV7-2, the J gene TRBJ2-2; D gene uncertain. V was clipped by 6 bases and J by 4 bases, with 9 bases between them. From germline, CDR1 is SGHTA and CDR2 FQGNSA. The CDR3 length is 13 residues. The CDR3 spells CASSPVSTGELFF. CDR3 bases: TGTGCCAGCAGTCCTGTTTCCACCGGGGAGCTGTTTTTT. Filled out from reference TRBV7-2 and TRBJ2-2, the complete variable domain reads GAGVSQSPSNKVTEKGKDVELRCDPISGHTALYWYRQSLGQGLEFLIYFQGNSAPDKSGLPSDRFSAERTGGSVSTLTIQRTQQEDSAVYLCASSPVSTGELFFGEGSRLTVL.

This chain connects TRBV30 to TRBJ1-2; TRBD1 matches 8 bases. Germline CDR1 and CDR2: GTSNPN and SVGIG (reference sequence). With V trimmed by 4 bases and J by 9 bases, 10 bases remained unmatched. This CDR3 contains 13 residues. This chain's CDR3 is CAWITTRGRSYTF. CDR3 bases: TGTGCCTGGATAACAACCAGGGGGCGAAGCTACACCTTC.